A single sample is the source of the 17 T cell receptor beta chains below, sequenced in a study of blood T cell repertoires in COVID-19. Produced via immunoSEQ multiplex PCR; TCRdb's table is partial and in-frame only. The repertoire consists of nearly 350,000 clones, with about 90% occurring once and the leading ten covering 2.5% to 4%. Sequenced input: peripheral blood. These receptors were taken from a woman younger than 30 who had recovered from COVID-19.

The V call is TRBV7-9, the J call TRBJ1-1; tentatively, D is TRBD1 (6 bases). Trimming cost V 1 base and J 1 base, with 13 bases left between them. This CDR3 comprises 16 residues. Germline lookup yields CDR1 SEHNR and CDR2 FQNEAQ (reference sequence). Written as DNA, the CDR3 is TGTGCCAGCAGCTTAGGGGTAGGCAGGGGGAACACTGAAGCTTTCTTT. This gives the protein CASSLGVGRGNTEAFF.

V gene TRBV11-3 combines with J gene TRBJ2-3, with 9 bases lining up with TRBD2. This CDR3 is built from 17 residues. After removal of 2 bases from V and 6 bases from J, the junction contained 12 bases not matched to a gene. Germline lookup yields CDR1 SGHNT and CDR2 YENEEA. This CDR3 reads CASSLIFAGGILDTQYF. The CDR3 DNA is TGTGCCAGCAGCTTAATTTTCGCGGGAGGGATTCTGGATACGCAGTATTTT.

The gene calls are TRBV14 and TRBJ2-1; 12 bases map to TRBD2. Germline V gene lookup returns CDR1 SGHDN and CDR2 FVKESK. V was pared by 3 bases and J by 9 bases, with 6 bases of the junction left unmatched. This CDR3 is built from 15 residues. The CDR3 nucleotides are TGTGCCAGCAGCCAGCGGACTAGCGGGACTCGTGAGCAGTTCTTC. Its protein is CASSQRTSGTREQFF.

This chain joins TRBV4-3 and TRBJ1-4; D is undetermined. The germline V gene has CDR1 LGHNA and CDR2 YSLEER. V lost 3 bases and J lost 7, with 9 bases in between. This CDR3 comprises 13 residues. The CDR3 here is CASSQNRGEKLFF. CDR3 bases: TGCGCCAGCAGCCAGAACCGGGGTGAAAAACTGTTTTTT.

V is TRBV2 and J is TRBJ1-2; no clear D gene. Trimming removed 6 bases at V and 4 bases at J, with 9 bases between. The CDR3 length is 12 residues. Looked up from germline, CDR1 is SNHLY and CDR2 is FYNNEI. The DNA of the CDR3 is TGTGCCAGCAGGATGAGCTTCTATGGCTACACCTTC. This codes for CASRMSFYGYTF.

The chain employs TRBV28 and TRBJ2-7, with D possibly TRBD1 on 6 matching bases. Germline assignment: CDR1 MDHEN and CDR2 SYDVKM. V gave up 4 bases and J gave up 2 bases, with 12 bases separating them. This CDR3 comprises 14 residues. The CDR3 spells CASSSGQLTYEQYV. In DNA, the CDR3 is TGTGCCAGCAGTTCAGGACAGCTCACCTACGAGCAGTACGTC.

The chain links TRBV25-1 to TRBJ1-2; no clear D. Germline CDR1 reads MGHDK; CDR2 reads SYGVNS. The CDR3 has 12 amino acids. The V end was cut by 6 bases, the J end by 8 bases, with 13 bases between. In nucleotides, the CDR3 is TGTGCCAGCAGCGAACAGTCTTGGGGCTACACCTTC. Its protein product is CASSEQSWGYTF.

There are a few counts of this clone. The CDR3 DNA sequence: TGTGCCAGCAGCGGAGGGAGGACAGGTCGGAATGAAAAACTGTTTTTT. Protein product: CASSGGRTGRNEKLFF. The J gene is TRBJ1-4, the V gene TRBV9; TRBD1 aligns across 7 bases. The J segment lost 5 bases and the V segment lost 3 bases, leaving 10 bases of the junction unmatched. Looked up from germline, CDR1 is SGDLS and CDR2 is YYNGEE. This CDR3 spans 16 amino acids.

The chain joins TRBV20-1 to TRBJ2-5, with a possible D match to TRBD1 (6 bases). CDR3 size: 15 residues. The V gene lost 3 bases and the J gene lost 4 bases, with 18 bases spanning the gap. Germline V lookup: CDR1 DFQATT, CDR2 SNEGSKA (reference sequence). This CDR3 is CSASLGAALPETQYF. CDR3 sequence (DNA): TGCAGTGCTAGTTTGGGGGCGGCTCTTCCAGAGACCCAGTACTTC.

The chain links TRBV6-5 to TRBJ1-1, with 8 positions matching TRBD1. This CDR3 comprises 14 residues. Germline V CDR1 and CDR2: MNHEY, SVGAGI. V gave up 6 bases and J gave up 3 bases; unmatched junction bases: 6. For the CDR3, the DNA is TGTGCCAGCAGCAGACAGGGGAGAGACACTGAAGCTTTCTTT. Translated, it gives CASSRQGRDTEAFF.

The gene calls are TRBV10-1 and TRBJ2-7; TRBD1 aligns across 7 bases. V lost 8 bases to trimming and J lost 7 bases; unmatched junction nucleotides: 8. From germline, CDR1 is WNHNN and CDR2 SYGVQD (reference sequence). The length of the CDR3 is 12 residues. The CDR3 sequence is CASPRTGSEQYV. As DNA, the CDR3 is TGCGCCAGCCCAAGGACAGGTTCAGAGCAGTACGTC.

This sequence joins TRBV7-9 and TRBJ2-3; D remains ambiguous. Trimming shortened V by 5 bases and J by 4 bases, and 13 bases separated the two germline ends. Germline loops: CDR1 SEHNR, CDR2 FQNEAQ (reference sequence). The CDR3 has 14 residues. The CDR3 bases are TGTGCCAGCAGCCCCCGAATAGCAGCAGATACGCAGTATTTT. Protein sequence: CASSPRIAADTQYF. Full variable domain (remainder filled in from reference TRBV7-9 and TRBJ2-3): DTGVSQNPRHKITKRGQNVTFRCDPISEHNRLYWYRQTLGQGPEFLTYFQNEAQLEKSRLLSDRFSAERPKGSFSTLEIQRTEQGDSAMYLCASSPRIAADTQYFGPGTRLTVL.

This chain links TRBV27 with TRBJ1-5; D may be TRBD1 (6 bases). Trimming shortened V by 6 bases and J by 3 bases, and 12 bases separated the two germline ends. The CDR3 is 14 residues long. Germline V gene lookup returns CDR1 MNHEY and CDR2 SMNVEV (reference sequence). The CDR3, as DNA: TGTGCCAGCAGAAAAAACAGGGACAATCAGCCCCAGCATTTT. Its translation: CASRKNRDNQPQHF.

This chain joins TRBV4-3 and TRBJ2-3; TRBD2 agrees at 8 bases. V shed 1 base, J shed 3 bases, and the junction held 6 bases outside the gene matches. The CDR3 is 16 amino acids. Looked up from germline, CDR1 is LGHNA and CDR2 is YSLEER. CDR3 sequence: CASSQAAGAGTDTQYF. CDR3 sequence (DNA): TGCGCCAGCAGCCAAGCAGCGGGAGCAGGGACAGATACGCAGTATTTT.

This clone has more than one count but fewer than ten. V usage is TRBV6-2 or TRBV6-3 and J usage is TRBJ2-3; D is undetermined. This CDR3 has 14 amino acids. Deletions cut 0 bases from V and 4 bases from J, with 8 bases between. Germline V gene data show CDR1 as MNHEY and CDR2 as SVGEGT. The chain's CDR3 is CASSYSSESDTQYF. DNA of the CDR3: TGTGCCAGCAGTTACTCGAGTGAGTCAGATACGCAGTATTTT.

This clone was observed a single time. V usage is TRBV27 and J usage is TRBJ1-5, with 8 bases matching TRBD1. The CDR3 is 17 amino acids. The V segment lost 5 bases and the J segment 2 bases; nucleotides outside the gene matches: 11. Germline V lookup: CDR1 MNHEY, CDR2 SMNVEV (reference sequence). DNA for the CDR3: TGTGCCAGCAGTCAAGCCAGAGGACAGGGTGGCAATCAGCCCCAGCATTTT. It specifies CASSQARGQGGNQPQHF.

This clone was observed once. The chain joins TRBV19 to TRBJ2-5, with 11 bases matching TRBD1. CDR3 length equals 13 residues. Trimming took 6 bases from V and 7 from J; bases not matched to a gene: 4. Per germline, CDR1 LNHDA and CDR2 SQIVND (reference sequence). The CDR3 is CASRRGQGGTQYF. For the CDR3, the DNA is TGTGCCAGTAGGAGGGGACAGGGGGGGACCCAGTACTTC.